This entry features one T cell receptor beta chain sequence. Libraries were prepared by immunoSEQ multiplex PCR; TCRdb keeps only in-frame clonotypes and omits some of them. The sample lists 250,000 to 300,000 clones; over 75% were seen once. These data come from a study of blood T cell repertoires in COVID-19. The sample taken for sequencing was peripheral blood. This TCR was recovered from a man between 45 and 60 years old with active or convalescent COVID-19.

The CDR3 region is CASSPPAGTGGGYTF. The CDR3 nucleotides are TGTGCCAGTAGCCCCCCTGCGGGGACAGGGGGTGGCTACACCTTC. This chain links TRBV19 with TRBJ1-2, with 11 bases matching TRBD1. The length of the CDR3 is 15 residues. Germline V lookup: CDR1 LNHDA, CDR2 SQIVND (reference sequence). The V gene end was trimmed by 6 bases and the J gene end by 7 bases; junction bases not matched to a gene: 10.